This is a list of T cell receptor beta chains from one sample in a study of blood T cells in healthy people across ages. A single record per CDR3 protein comes from TCRdb applying MiXCR to the 5' RACE reads. The data contain approximately 800,000 distinct CDR3 sequences, 20% to 30% of them singletons. These data also formed part of another study, on T cells of mothers and their children.

Sequencing was performed on blood. These receptors were collected from a boy younger than 18 in good health. Both conserved end residues are part of each CDR3. The D gene is left open where the match is weak. Clone sizes are given selectively: once, few, many, or a class where the clone is expanded.

j_gene | d_gene | abundance | v_gene | CDR3nt | CDR3aa
TRBJ2-2 | TRBD2 | few | TRBV5-1 | TGCGCCAGCAGCTCGGGACTAGCGCCCACCGGGGAGCTGTTTTTT | CASSSGLAPTGELFF
TRBJ2-3 | NA | few | TRBV7-9 | TGTGCCAGCAGCCCTACCGCTCAGTTGGAAGATACGCAGTATTTT | CASSPTAQLEDTQYF
TRBJ2-5 | NA | few | TRBV18 | TGTGCCAGCCTAAAGGACATCCAAGAGACCCAGTACTTC | CASLKDIQETQYF
TRBJ2-5 | NA | few | TRBV20-1 | TGCAGTGCTAGGACAGGCACCCAAGAGACCCAGTACTTC | CSARTGTQETQYF
TRBJ1-2 | NA | few | TRBV5-5 | TGTGCCAGCAGCCCTATCCCCCGAGCAGGATGGTCGGGCTACACCTTC | CASSPIPRAGWSGYTF
TRBJ1-2 | NA | few | TRBV15 | TGTGCCACCAGCAGAGATCAGGAATATGGCTACACCTTC | CATSRDQEYGYTF
TRBJ1-1 | NA | NA | TRBV10-1 | TGCGCCAGCAGTGATGCCGGGGAACCTGAAGCTTTCTTT | CASSDAGEPEAFF
TRBJ1-1 | NA | NA | TRBV29-1 | TGCAGCGTTGAAGAATGGGAGAACACTGAAGCTTTCTTT | CSVEEWENTEAFF
TRBJ1-2 | NA | many | TRBV5-1 | TGTGCCAGCAGTCTCCAGGGAGACGGCTACACCTTC | CASSLQGDGYTF
TRBJ2-1 | TRBD2 | NA | TRBV9 | TGTGCCAGCAGCGTAGGGGATAGCGGGGGACGAGAGCAGTTCTTC | CASSVGDSGGREQFF
TRBJ2-2 | NA | NA | TRBV4-2 | TGTGCCAGCAGCCAAAGGGAGAGAGGGGAGCTGTTTTTT | CASSQRERGELFF